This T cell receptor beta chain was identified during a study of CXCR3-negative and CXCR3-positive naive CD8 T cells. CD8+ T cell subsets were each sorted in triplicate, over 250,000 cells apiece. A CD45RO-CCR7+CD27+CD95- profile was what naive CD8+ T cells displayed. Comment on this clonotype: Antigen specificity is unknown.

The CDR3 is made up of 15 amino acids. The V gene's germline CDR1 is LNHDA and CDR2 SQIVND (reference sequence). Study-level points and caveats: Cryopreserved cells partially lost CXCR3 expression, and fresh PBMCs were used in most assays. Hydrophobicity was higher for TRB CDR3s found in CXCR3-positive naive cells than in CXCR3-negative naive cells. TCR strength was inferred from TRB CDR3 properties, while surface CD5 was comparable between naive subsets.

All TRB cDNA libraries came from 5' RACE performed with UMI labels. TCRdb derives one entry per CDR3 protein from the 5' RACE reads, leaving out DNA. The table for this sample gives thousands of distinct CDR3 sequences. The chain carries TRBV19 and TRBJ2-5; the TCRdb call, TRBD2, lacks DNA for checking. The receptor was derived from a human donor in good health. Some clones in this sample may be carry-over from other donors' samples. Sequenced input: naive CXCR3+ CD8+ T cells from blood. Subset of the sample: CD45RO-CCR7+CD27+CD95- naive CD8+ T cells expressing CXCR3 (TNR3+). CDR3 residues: CASSMLLAGEASQYF.